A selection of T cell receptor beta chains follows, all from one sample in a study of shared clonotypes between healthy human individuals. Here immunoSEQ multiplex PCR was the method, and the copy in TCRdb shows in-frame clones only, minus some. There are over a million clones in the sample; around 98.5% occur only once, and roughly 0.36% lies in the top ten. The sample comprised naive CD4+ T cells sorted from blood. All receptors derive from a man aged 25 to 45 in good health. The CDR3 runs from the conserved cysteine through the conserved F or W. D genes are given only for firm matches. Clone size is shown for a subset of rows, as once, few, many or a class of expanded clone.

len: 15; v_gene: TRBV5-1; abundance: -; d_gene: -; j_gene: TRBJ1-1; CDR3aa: CASSLVSGKNTEAFF; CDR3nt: TGCGCCAGCAGCTTGGTTAGCGGGAAGAACACTGAAGCTTTCTTT
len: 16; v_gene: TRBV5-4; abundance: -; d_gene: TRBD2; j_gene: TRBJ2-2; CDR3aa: CASSSGGTLNTGELFF; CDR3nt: TGTGCCAGCAGCTCGGGGGGGACTTTGAACACCGGGGAGCTGTTTTTT
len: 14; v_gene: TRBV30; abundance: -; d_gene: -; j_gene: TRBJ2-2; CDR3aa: CAWSLTISTGELFF; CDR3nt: TGTGCCTGGAGTCTGACAATTTCCACCGGGGAGCTGTTTTTT
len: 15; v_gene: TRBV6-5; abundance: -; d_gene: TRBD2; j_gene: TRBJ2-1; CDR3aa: CASSYSGLVLGEQFF; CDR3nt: TGTGCCAGCAGTTACTCGGGACTAGTTTTAGGTGAGCAGTTCTTC
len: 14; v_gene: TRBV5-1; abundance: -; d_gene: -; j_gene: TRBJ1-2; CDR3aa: CASSIDSATIGYTF; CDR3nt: TGCGCCAGCAGCATAGACAGTGCCACTATTGGCTACACCTTC
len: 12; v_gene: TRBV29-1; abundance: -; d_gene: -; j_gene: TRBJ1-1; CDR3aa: CSVQGFVTEAFF; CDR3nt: TGCAGCGTTCAGGGGTTCGTGACTGAAGCTTTCTTT
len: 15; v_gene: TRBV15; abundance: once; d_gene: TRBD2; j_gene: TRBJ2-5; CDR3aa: CATSRGGTPQETQYF; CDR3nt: TGTGCCACCAGCAGGGGGGGGACTCCCCAAGAGACCCAGTACTTC
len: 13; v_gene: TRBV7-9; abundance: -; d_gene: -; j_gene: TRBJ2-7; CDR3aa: CASSSQGSYEQYF; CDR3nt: TGTGCCAGCAGCTCCCAAGGCTCCTACGAGCAGTACTTC
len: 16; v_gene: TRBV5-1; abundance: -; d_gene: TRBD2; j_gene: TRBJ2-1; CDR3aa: CASSSGLAGDINEQFF; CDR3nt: TGCGCCAGCAGCTCTGGACTAGCGGGAGATATAAATGAGCAGTTCTTC
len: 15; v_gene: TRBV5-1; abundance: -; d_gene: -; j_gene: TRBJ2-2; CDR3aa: CASSANRVDTGELFF; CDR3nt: TGCGCCAGCAGCGCCAACAGGGTTGATACCGGGGAGCTGTTTTTT
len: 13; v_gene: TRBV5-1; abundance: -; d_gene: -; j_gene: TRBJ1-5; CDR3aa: CASSRRGDQPQHF; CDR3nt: TGCGCCAGCAGTAGAAGGGGGGATCAGCCCCAGCATTTT
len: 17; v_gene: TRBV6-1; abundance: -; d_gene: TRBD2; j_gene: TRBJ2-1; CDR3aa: CASSVGLGEGRGNEQFF; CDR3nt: TGTGCCAGCAGTGTAGGCCTGGGGGAGGGCCGAGGGAATGAGCAGTTCTTC
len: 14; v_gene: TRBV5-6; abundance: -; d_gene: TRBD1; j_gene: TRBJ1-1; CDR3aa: CASSFRTGHTEAFF; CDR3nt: TGTGCCAGCAGCTTCAGGACAGGTCACACTGAAGCTTTCTTT
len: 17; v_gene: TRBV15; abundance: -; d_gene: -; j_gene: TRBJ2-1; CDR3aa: CATSRPLWGTIYNEQFF; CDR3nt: TGTGCCACCAGCAGACCGCTTTGGGGGACGATCTACAATGAGCAGTTCTTC
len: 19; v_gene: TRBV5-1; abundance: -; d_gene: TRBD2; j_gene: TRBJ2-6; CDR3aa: CASSFGASGPSSGANVLTF; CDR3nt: TGCGCCAGCAGCTTCGGGGCTAGCGGACCCTCCTCTGGGGCCAACGTCCTGACTTTC
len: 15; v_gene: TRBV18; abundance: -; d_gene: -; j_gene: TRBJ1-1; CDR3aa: CASSPVTGGETEAFF; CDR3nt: TGTGCCAGCTCACCAGTTACCGGTGGAGAGACTGAAGCTTTCTTT
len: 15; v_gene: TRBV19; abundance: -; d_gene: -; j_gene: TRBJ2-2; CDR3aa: CASSGGSDYTGELFF; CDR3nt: TGTGCCAGTAGTGGGGGGAGCGATTACACCGGGGAGCTGTTTTTT
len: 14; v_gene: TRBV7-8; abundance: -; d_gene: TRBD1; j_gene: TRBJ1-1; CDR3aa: CASSPGQILTEAFF; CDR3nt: TGTGCCAGCAGCCCGGGACAGATTCTCACTGAAGCTTTCTTT
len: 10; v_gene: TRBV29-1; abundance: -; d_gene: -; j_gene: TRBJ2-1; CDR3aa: CSVGGNEQFF; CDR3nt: TGCAGCGTTGGGGGGAATGAGCAGTTCTTC
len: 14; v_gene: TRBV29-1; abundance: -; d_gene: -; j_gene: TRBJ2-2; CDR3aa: CSVVTGFFAGELFF; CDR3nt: TGCAGCGTCGTTACGGGGTTTTTCGCCGGGGAGCTGTTTTTT
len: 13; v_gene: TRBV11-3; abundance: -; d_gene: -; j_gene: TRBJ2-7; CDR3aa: CASSLDGMYEQYF; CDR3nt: TGTGCCAGCAGCTTAGATGGAATGTACGAGCAGTACTTC
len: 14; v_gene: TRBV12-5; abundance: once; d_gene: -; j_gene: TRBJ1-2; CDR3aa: CASAFGHPAHGYTF; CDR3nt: TGTGCTAGTGCCTTCGGACACCCAGCTCATGGCTACACCTTC
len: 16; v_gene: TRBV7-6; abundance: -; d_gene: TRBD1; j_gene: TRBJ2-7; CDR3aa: CASSLIETGVSYEQYF; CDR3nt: TGTGCCAGCAGCTTAATCGAGACAGGGGTCTCCTACGAGCAGTACTTC
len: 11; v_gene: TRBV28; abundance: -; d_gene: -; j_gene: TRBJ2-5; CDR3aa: CASSSRVFPHF; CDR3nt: TGTGCCAGCAGTTCCCGGGTCTTCCCGCACTTC
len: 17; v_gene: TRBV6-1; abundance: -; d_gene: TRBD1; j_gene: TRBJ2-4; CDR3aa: CASSELKGAVAKNIQYF; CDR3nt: TGTGCCAGCAGTGAACTTAAGGGGGCCGTAGCCAAAAACATTCAGTACTTC
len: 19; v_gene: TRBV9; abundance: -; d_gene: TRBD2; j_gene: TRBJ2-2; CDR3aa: CASSVGASGRLVNTGELFF; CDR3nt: TGTGCCAGCAGCGTAGGTGCTAGCGGGAGGCTCGTGAACACCGGGGAGCTGTTTTTT
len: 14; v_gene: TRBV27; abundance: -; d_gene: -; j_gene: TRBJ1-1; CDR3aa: CASSFSLGATEAFF; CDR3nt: TGTGCCAGCAGTTTCAGTCTGGGGGCAACTGAAGCTTTCTTT
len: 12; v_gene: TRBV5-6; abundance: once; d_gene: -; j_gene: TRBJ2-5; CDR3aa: CASKDRGETQYF; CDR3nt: TGTGCCAGCAAAGATCGGGGGGAGACCCAGTACTTC
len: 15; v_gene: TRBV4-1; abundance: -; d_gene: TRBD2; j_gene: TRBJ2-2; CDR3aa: CASSQEGLDVGELFF; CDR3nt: TGCGCCAGCAGCCAAGAGGGACTAGACGTCGGGGAGCTGTTTTTT
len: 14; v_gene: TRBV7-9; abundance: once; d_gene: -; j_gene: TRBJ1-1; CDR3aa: CASSLDGSNTEAFF; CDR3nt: TGTGCCAGCAGCTTAGACGGGTCCAACACTGAAGCTTTCTTT
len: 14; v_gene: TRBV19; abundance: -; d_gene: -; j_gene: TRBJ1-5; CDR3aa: CASSTGRGDQPQHF; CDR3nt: TGTGCCAGTAGCACGGGTAGGGGGGATCAGCCCCAGCATTTT
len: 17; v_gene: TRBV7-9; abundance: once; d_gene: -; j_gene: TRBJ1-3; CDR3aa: CASSSLRDRASGNTIYF; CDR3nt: TGTGCCAGCAGCTCGTTGAGAGACAGAGCCTCTGGAAACACCATATATTTT
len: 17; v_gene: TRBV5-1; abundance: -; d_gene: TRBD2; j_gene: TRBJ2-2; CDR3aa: CASSPWLAGFNTGELFF; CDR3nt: TGCGCCAGCAGCCCGTGGCTAGCGGGATTTAACACCGGGGAGCTGTTTTTT
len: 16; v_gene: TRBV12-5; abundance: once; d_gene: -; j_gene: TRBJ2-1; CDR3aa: CASGFGRTRLDNEQFF; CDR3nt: TGTGCTAGTGGTTTTGGGAGGACCCGTTTGGACAATGAGCAGTTCTTC
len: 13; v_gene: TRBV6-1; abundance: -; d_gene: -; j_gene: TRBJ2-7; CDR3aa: CASSEYVRSEQYF; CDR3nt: TGTGCCAGCAGTGAATACGTCCGTTCCGAGCAGTACTTC
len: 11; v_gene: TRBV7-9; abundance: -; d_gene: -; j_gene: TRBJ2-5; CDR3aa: CASWQQETQYF; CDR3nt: TGTGCCAGCTGGCAGCAAGAGACCCAGTACTTC
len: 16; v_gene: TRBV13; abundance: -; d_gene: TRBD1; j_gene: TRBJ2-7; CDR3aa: CASSYRGLALSYEQYF; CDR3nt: TGTGCCAGCAGCTACAGGGGATTGGCCCTCTCCTACGAGCAGTACTTC
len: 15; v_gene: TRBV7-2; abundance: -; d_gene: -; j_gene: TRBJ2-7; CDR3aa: CASSLLGTLSYEQYF; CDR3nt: TGTGCCAGCAGCTTACTCGGAACCCTCTCCTACGAGCAGTACTTC
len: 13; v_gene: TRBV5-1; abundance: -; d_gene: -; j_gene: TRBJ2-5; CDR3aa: CASSPGTQETQYF; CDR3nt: TGCGCCAGCAGCCCCGGGACCCAAGAGACCCAGTACTTC
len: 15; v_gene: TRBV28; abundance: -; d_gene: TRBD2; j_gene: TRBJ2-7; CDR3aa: CASRDLAGERYEQYF; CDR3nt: TGTGCCAGCAGGGATCTAGCGGGAGAGCGCTACGAGCAGTACTTC
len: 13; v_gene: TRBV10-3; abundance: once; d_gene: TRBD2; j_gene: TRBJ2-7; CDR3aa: CAIKPGLDYEQYF; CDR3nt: TGTGCCATAAAACCGGGACTAGACTACGAGCAGTACTTC
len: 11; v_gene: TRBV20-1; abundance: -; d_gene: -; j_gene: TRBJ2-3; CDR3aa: CSARPPDTQYF; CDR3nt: TGCAGTGCTAGACCGCCCGATACGCAGTATTTT
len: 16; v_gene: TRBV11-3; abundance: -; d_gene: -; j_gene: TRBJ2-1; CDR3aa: CASSSSERTTYNEQFF; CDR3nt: TGTGCCAGCAGCTCCTCTGAGCGGACCACCTACAATGAGCAGTTCTTC
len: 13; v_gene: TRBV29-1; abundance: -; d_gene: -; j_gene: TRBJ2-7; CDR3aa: CSVEDGQSYEQYF; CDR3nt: TGCAGCGTTGAAGACGGACAGAGCTACGAGCAGTACTTC
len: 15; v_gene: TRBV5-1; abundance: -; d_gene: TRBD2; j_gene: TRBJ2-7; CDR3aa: CASSTPAAGGYEQYF; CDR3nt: TGCGCCAGCAGCACGCCGGCAGCGGGAGGCTACGAGCAGTACTTC
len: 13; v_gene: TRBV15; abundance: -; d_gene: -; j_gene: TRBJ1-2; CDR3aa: CATSRGTVRGYTF; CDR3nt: TGTGCCACCAGCAGAGGGACAGTCCGCGGCTACACCTTC
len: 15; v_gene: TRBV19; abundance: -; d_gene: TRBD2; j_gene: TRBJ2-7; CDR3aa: CASRMTSGTSYEQYF; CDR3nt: TGTGCCAGTCGAATGACTAGCGGGACCTCCTACGAGCAGTACTTC
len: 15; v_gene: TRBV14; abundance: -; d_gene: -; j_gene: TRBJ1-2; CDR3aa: CASSQDNALWYGYTF; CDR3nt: TGTGCCAGCAGCCAAGATAATGCGCTGTGGTATGGCTACACCTTC
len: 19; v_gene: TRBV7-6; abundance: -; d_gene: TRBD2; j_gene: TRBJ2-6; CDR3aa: CASSLLSSGFGSGANVLTF; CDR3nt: TGTGCCAGCAGCTTACTGTCTAGCGGGTTTGGCTCTGGGGCCAACGTCCTGACTTTC